This T cell receptor (beta chain) was retrieved from a study of OX40 agonist ivuxolimab in advanced cancers. Looking at the study overall: The patients' treatment was ivuxolimab, an agonistic anti-OX40 (CD134) antibody.

Patients were excluded for autoimmune disease history or systemic immunosuppression. In regard to this clone: Its specificity is not known.

The repertoire was sequenced with immunoSEQ multiplex PCR; TCRdb's copy has only in-frame clones and lacks some. There are 57,000 or so clones in the sample; roughly 84% occur only once, and around 0.65% lies in the top ten. Study outcomes and limitations: No antigen was identified for the clonally expanded peripheral T cells.

The source was CD4+ or CD8+ T cells sorted from blood, collected in a trial of the OX40 agonist ivuxolimab. The TCR sequence derives from an adult with an advanced solid tumor such as melanoma, head and neck, liver or kidney cancer.

Here the CDR3 reads CASSPPQGLGQGEQFF. In DNA form, the CDR3 reads TGTGCCAGCTCACCACCGCAAGGACTAGGACAGGGTGAGCAGTTCTTC. The V gene is TRBV18, the J gene TRBJ2-1; the D gene is possibly TRBD1 (8 bases). Deletions cut 0 bases from V and 9 bases from J, with 18 bases between. CDR3 length equals 16 residues. Germline lookup yields CDR1 KGHSH and CDR2 LQKENI.